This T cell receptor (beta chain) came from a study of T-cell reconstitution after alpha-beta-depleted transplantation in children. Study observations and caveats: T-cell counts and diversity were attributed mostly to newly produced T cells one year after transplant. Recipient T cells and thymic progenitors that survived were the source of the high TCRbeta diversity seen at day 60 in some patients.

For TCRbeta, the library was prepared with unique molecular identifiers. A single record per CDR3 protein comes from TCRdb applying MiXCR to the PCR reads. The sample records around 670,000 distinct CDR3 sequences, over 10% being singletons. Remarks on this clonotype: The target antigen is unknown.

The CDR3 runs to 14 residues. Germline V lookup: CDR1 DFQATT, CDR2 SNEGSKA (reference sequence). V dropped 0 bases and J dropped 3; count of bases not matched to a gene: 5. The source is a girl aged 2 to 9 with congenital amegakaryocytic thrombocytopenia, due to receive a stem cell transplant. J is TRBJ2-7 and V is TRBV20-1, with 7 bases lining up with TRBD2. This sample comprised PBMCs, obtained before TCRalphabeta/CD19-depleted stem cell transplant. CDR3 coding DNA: TGCAGTGCTAGAGACTTCGGACTAGTCTACGAGCAGTACTTC. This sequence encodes CSARDFGLVYEQYF.